A single sample gave rise to the 7 T cell receptor beta chains below, sequenced in a study of T cell responses to AZD1222 COVID-19 vaccine. Some clones are missing from TCRdb's copy, which holds only in-frame ones; the method was immunoSEQ multiplex PCR. The sample shows 80,000 to 95,000 clones, approximately 82% of them seen only once. The sample here was peripheral blood, taken on day 0 of AZD1222 vaccination. The receptor set was obtained from an adult in good health.

This rearrangement joins TRBV7-2 to TRBJ2-7; TRBD2 aligns across 9 bases. Germline lookup yields CDR1 SGHTA and CDR2 FQGNSA. CDR3 length equals 15 residues. Trimming cost V 1 base and J 5 bases; bases outside gene matches: 6. CDR3 loop: CASSLVASGRHEQYF. CDR3 coding DNA: TGTGCCAGCAGCTTAGTAGCGAGCGGGAGGCACGAGCAGTACTTC.

The chain employs TRBV7-9 and TRBJ2-6; either TRBD1 or TRBD2 may supply D (6 bases each). The V end was cut by 3 bases, the J end by 13 bases, with 19 bases between. The CDR3 spans 15 residues. Germline V gives CDR1 SEHNR, CDR2 FQNEAQ (reference sequence). The CDR3 here is CASSLLGTRGRVLTF. In nucleotides, the CDR3 is TGTGCCAGCAGCTTGCTGGGGACACGGGGGCGGGTCCTGACTTTC.

V usage is TRBV18 and J usage is TRBJ1-5; TRBD1 might be the D (5 bases). The germline V gene has CDR1 KGHSH and CDR2 LQKENI. Trimming removed 1 base at V and 3 bases at J, with 10 bases between. This CDR3 is built from 15 residues. CDR3 loop: CASSPRGRDNQPQHF. CDR3 nucleotide sequence: TGTGCCAGCTCACCACGAGGCAGGGACAATCAGCCCCAGCATTTT. The whole variable domain, filled in from reference TRBV18 and TRBJ1-5, reads NAGVMQNPRHLVRRRGQEARLRCSPMKGHSHVYWYRQLPEEGLKFMVYLQKENIIDESGMPKERFSAEFPKEGPSILRIQQVVRGDSAAYFCASSPRGRDNQPQHFGDGTRLSIL.

The chain has TRBV4-3 and TRBJ2-1, with D uncertain. In germline, CDR1 is LGHNA, CDR2 YSLEER. V shed 5 bases and J shed 9 bases, with 14 bases lying between them. This CDR3 comprises 13 residues. The CDR3 region has the DNA TGCGCCAGCAGCGTTAATCCGCCTGGTGAGCAGTTCTTC. Encoded protein: CASSVNPPGEQFF.

V is TRBV7-9 and J is TRBJ1-1, with 8 bases lining up with TRBD1. Germline assignment: CDR1 SEHNR and CDR2 FQNEAQ (reference sequence). The J segment lost 3 bases and the V segment lost 6 bases, leaving 12 bases of the junction unmatched. This CDR3 contains 16 residues. The CDR3 DNA reads TGTGCCAGCAGTCCCGACAGGGGCTATCTGGACACTGAAGCTTTCTTT. This sequence encodes CASSPDRGYLDTEAFF.

The gene calls are TRBV5-6 and TRBJ1-5, with unresolved D. This CDR3 contains 14 residues. The germline CDR1 and CDR2 sequences are SGHDT and YYEEEE. With 2 bases removed from V and 7 bases from J, the gap between germline ends came to 13 bases. CDR3 protein: CASSFHGFEQPQHF. CDR3 coding DNA: TGTGCCAGCAGCTTTCATGGTTTCGAGCAGCCCCAGCATTTT.

Comments on this clone: The junction shows a germline mismatch at one end, possibly a read error. This chain joins TRBV18 and TRBJ2-1; weak D call: TRBD2 (5 bases). There are 15 residues in the CDR3. Germline V gene data show CDR1 as KGHSH and CDR2 as LQKENI. CDR3 amino acids: CASTPGGAAYNEQFF. The CDR3 DNA sequence: TGTGCCAGCACACCAGGAGGAGCTGCCTACAATGAGCAGTTCTTC.